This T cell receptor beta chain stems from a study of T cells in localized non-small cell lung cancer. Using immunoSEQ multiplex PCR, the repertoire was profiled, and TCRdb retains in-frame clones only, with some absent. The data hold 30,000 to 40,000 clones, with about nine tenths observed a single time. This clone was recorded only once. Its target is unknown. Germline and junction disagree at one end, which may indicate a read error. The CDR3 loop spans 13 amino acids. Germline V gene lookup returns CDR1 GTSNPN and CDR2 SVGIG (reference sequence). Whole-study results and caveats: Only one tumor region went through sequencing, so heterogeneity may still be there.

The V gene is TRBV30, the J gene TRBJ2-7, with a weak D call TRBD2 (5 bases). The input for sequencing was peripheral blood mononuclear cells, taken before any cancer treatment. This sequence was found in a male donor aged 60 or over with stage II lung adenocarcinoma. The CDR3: CAWRDSPSYEQYF. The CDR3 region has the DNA TGTGCCTGGAGGGACTCGCCGTCCTATGAGCAGTACTTC.